This T cell receptor beta chain was captured by sequencing in a study of T cell repertoires in cytomegalovirus infection. Findings of the study overall: Cumulative public TCR beta family frequency identified carriers of CMV plus the relevant HLA. There were HLA-C-restricted CMV-specific TCR beta clonotypes dominating the ex vivo response.

This CDR3 has 16 residues. Germline CDR1 and CDR2: LGHNA and YSLEER. V trimming: 0 bases; J trimming: 1 base; junction bases outside the gene matches: 4. TCRdb analysed the reads with MiXCR anew, one entry per CDR3 protein. The sample records 630,000 or so distinct CDR3 sequences, approximately 25% being singletons. This clonotype was counted at least ten times. Its antigen is still unknown. The material sequenced was CD8+ T cells from PBMCs. The chain links TRBV4-3 to TRBJ2-5; TRBD2 matches at 8 bases. This clonotype was obtained from a human donor in good health (CMV status not recorded). Some clones in this sample may be carry-over from other donors' samples. The CDR3 here is CASSQERGAAQETQYF. Written as DNA, the CDR3 is TGCGCCAGCAGCCAAGAGCGGGGGGCGGCCCAAGAGACCCAGTACTTC.